This record concerns one T cell receptor (beta chain) sequence. The clone's antigen remains unknown. Per-nucleotide qualities are absent, and no much larger clonotype sits a single base away. The cohort was made up of roughly 670 healthy bone marrow donors. All cohort members were sampled while nominally healthy, although unrecorded immune exposures were likely present. The donor was CMV seropositive and was included in the group of 250 to 300 seropositive cohort members. A peripheral blood sample was provided by each donor, and peripheral blood mononuclear cells were used for TCR beta sequencing. Genomic DNA was extracted from the blood cell samples with the Qiagen DNeasy Blood Extraction Kit. The sample belongs to a study of cytomegalovirus exposure and HLA in healthy donors (dated by TCRdb to between 2016 and 2019). With respect to the entire study: An earlier analysis of fewer than 750 of the donors reported over 250 Gb of sequence data and around 100 million unique TCR beta sequences obtained from roughly 170 million T cells. On average, over 200,000 unique TCR beta nucleotide sequences were sequenced per donor among some 430 genotyped donors of the cohort, with roughly 20% of those sequences being non-productive. All discovery cohort repertoires had been generated using a single sequencing platform. An earlier analysis of 587 of the donors used high-throughput TCR beta sequencing to judge whether each TCR beta V gene segment behaved as functional or pseudogenic. Along with the roughly 700-subject first cohort, a separate validation cohort of more than 90 different subjects was used. To predict cytomegalovirus infection status, the study combined high-throughput TCR immunosequencing, statistical association of individual TCRs with disease status, and machine learning. HLA typing covered class I and class II loci at four-digit resolution. The later analysis used no new phenotypic data to find candidate immune exposures, relying instead on TCR beta sequences and their occurrence across donors. A handful of DR-DQ haplotypes were treated as single units for association and clustering because of strong linkage in the cohort. Genome-wide SNP genotypes for about three fifths of the roughly 670 donors were used in a later genetic analysis, which treated that subset as a discovery cohort. The study aimed to test whether cataloging public T cell receptors could reveal signatures of past pathogen exposure. Of the 300 to 500 genotyped donors, roughly 80% were placed in the genetic ancestry cluster associated with self-reported Caucasian donors. The study profiled the T cell repertoires of approximately 700 subjects by immunosequencing and related them to cytomegalovirus serostatus. The number of typed donors differed by locus: about 620-640 for A, B, C, DRB1 and DQB1; 500 to 550 for DQA1; roughly 600 for DPA1; and roughly 450 for DPB1. Roughly 300 gigabases of sequencing data and around 85 million unique TCR sequences made up an early release that covered several hundred HLA-typed donors. Donor age, sex, ethnicity and CMV serostatus were collected together with the repertoire data. A later analysis re-examined previously published TCR beta repertoires from more than 600 donors and added high-resolution HLA genotyping to investigate patterns of TCR occurrence.

The protocol used for the library was the immunoSEQ multiplex PCR assay. For the multiplex PCR, a mixture combining 60 forward primers for TCR Vbeta segments and 13 reverse primers for TCR Jbeta segments was used. The CDR3 region of rearranged TCR beta genes was amplified from genomic DNA with a multiplex PCR assay. The Illumina HiSeq System was used to sequence the amplified TCR beta libraries as 87-base-pair reads. Per the original workflow: In a later analysis, tens of millions of unique TCR beta chains were counted across the roughly 670 repertoires, and roughly 11 million of these chains were shared by at least two donors. Raw reads were error-corrected and collapsed into unique sequences with a nearest-neighbor algorithm that merged closely related sequences to remove PCR and sequencing errors. CDR3 sequences were aligned to IMGT reference sequences to assign V, D and J gene segments. For a sequence to be retained, a match of at least six nucleotides to both a V gene segment and a J gene segment was required. Rearrangements were classified as productive when the CDR3 lacked stop codons and remained in frame with V and J, and all other rearrangements were classified as non-productive. Following IMGT convention, CDR3 was defined as the stretch from the second conserved V-encoded cysteine up to the conserved J-encoded phenylalanine. The earlier analysis of about 590 of the donors excluded sequences that lacked an unambiguous match to a single V gene segment. In an earlier analysis of approximately 590 of the donors, a V segment was called functional when productive rearrangements were above 56.7%, and segregating when the standard deviation between donors exceeded 5%. A statistical classification framework was developed to diagnose cytomegalovirus status using the catalog of TCR beta chain sequences. In a later analysis, TCR nucleotide sequences were compared against IMGT/GENE-DB human TR gene sequences so that V and J genes could be assigned. The TCRdist pipeline was used in a later analysis to assign CDR3 sequences and most-parsimonious VDJ recombination scenarios. A later analysis defined each TCR beta chain by its CDR3 amino acid sequence plus V-gene family, and excluded reads lacking a unique V-gene family. To address suspected cross-contamination and a sequencing artifact, a later analysis removed several hundred highly shared, low-generation-probability nucleotide sequences. For each public chain, a later analysis derived a clonal expansion index from normalized ranks of inferred template counts within each repertoire. Generation probabilities in a later analysis came from a VDJ recombination model fitted to out-of-frame rearrangements, and those results were checked against IGoR. Hypergeometric tests were used in a later analysis to score TCR-TCR, TCR-HLA and TCR-CMV co-occurrence, with a repertoire-size bias correction applied to the TCR pairs. A later analysis estimated false discovery rates by permuting HLA or CMV assignments 20 times. A later analysis grouped co-occurring TCRs with DBSCAN, adding TCRdist sequence similarity when clustering within HLA-allele-positive subsets. Co-occurrence clustering excluded repertoires with fewer than 30,000 or more than 120,000 public chains, plus five with anomalous nucleotide sharing. Not all clones reach the TCRdb copy of this immuneACCESS table, which keeps in-frame sequences only. Checked studies attribute under half of the gap to unresolved V genes and leave the rest unexplained. The V and J calls and clone size come from that table; D and trimming were worked out from the DNA. The sample table holds 200,000 or so clones, of which around 80% were seen once. The ten largest clonotypes hold roughly 2.1% of the sample.

Paper-wide results and their limitations: A cluster of highly shared sequence variants was judged likely to represent a technical artifact of the sequencing pipeline. Cytomegalovirus status was reported to be diagnosed by the classifier with high specificity and sensitivity in both the original and validation cohorts. A few of the identified cytomegalovirus-associated TCR beta chains were confirmed in vitro to be specific for cytomegalovirus antigens. Only TCR beta chains were sequenced in this cohort, and the absence of alpha or paired-chain data limited detectable features. A later genetic analysis reported fewer N-insertions in productive TCRs among donors in an Asian-associated ancestry cluster than the approximately 670-donor mean. Most TCR sequences were seen in very few donors, while some public TCRs were found in many individuals. V-gene and J-gene trimming of TCR beta chains was associated with a missense DCLRE1C variant in a later genetic analysis, and the association was replicated in an independent cohort. Assigning TCR associations to individual alleles was difficult when HLA alleles, especially DR and DQ, strongly co-occurred. In a later analysis, TCR association rates were found to vary across HLA loci, with the most associated TCRs seen for DRB1 alleles and the fewest for HLA-C alleles. In a later analysis, several top co-occurrence clusters were reported to appear linked to parvovirus B19, influenza, CMV and Epstein-Barr virus. The presence/absence analyses assumed that sequencing depth was roughly uniform across donors, and that assumption may not be true. In the study, around 150 TCR beta chains were listed as associated with cytomegalovirus. Broadly in line with IMGT annotations, most TCR beta V segments showed up in productive rearrangements about 87% or about 30% of the time in an earlier analysis of approximately 600 of the donors. HLA typing was unavailable for some donors at each locus, so association tests used only the typed subset. The 87-base-pair reads could not distinguish some IMGT-functional V segments, including TRBV6-2 and TRBV6-3, so those segments were excluded. Because counts were too low, some 17 rarely observed V segments, including chromosome 9 orphons, were excluded from the earlier analysis of several hundred of the donors. In a later analysis, 16,951 TCR beta sequences were associated with specific HLA alleles at a false discovery rate of 0.05. A later analysis found that HLA-associated TCR beta chains were more clonally expanded and had lower generation probabilities than equally common non-associated chains. According to the authors, the approach could potentially be generalized to other disease states and immunological phenotypes. Linkage disequilibrium might explain the correlated functional status among segregating V segments, but an unknown experimental factor could not be excluded. A later analysis found that most CMV-associated TCR beta chains appeared HLA-restricted, with HLA associations seemingly driven largely by CMV exposure. Immune exposure information for the cohort was limited to CMV serostatus. A further reported finding was that TCR beta sequences accurately predicted the HLA-A and HLA-B alleles for most subjects in the first cohort.

The junction carries 21 bases between V and J, which are trimmed by 3 bases and 4 bases respectively. Counted from cysteine to phenylalanine, this CDR3 has 18 amino acids. CDR3 DNA only is kept here, 54 bases in frame from base 1. CDR1 is given as SNHLY and CDR2 as FYNNEI, both from the germline V gene. Input material: PBMCs. Rearrangement joined TRBV2 to TRBJ2-2; the D gene is perhaps TRBD1, on 6 matching bases. This TCR derives from a woman between 18 and 29 years old in good health and CMV-seropositive. The CDR3 protein: CASSDAGTSSRGTGELFF. The DNA sequence reads TGTGCCAGCAGTGATGCTGGGACATCTTCACGAGGCACCGGGGAGCTGTTTTTT.